This is a list of T cell receptor beta chains from one sample in a study of shared T cell receptors in the human thymus. This table comes from immunoSEQ multiplex PCR, and its TCRdb copy is limited to in-frame clones, with some not included. The data show under 450,000 clones, 85% to 95% seen once. The sample comprised thymocytes. The receptors come from a human donor. Both conserved end residues are part of each CDR3. Fields, in order: clone size, V gene, D gene, J gene, CDR3 DNA, CDR3 protein. The D gene is left open where the match is weak. Clone size is shown for a subset of rows, as once, few, many or a class of expanded clone.

clone_size: -; v_call: TRBV19; d_call: -; j_call: TRBJ2-5; cdr3_nt: TGTGCCAGTAGTATTCTAGCGCCTGGGGAAGAGACCCAGTACTTC; cdr3_aa: CASSILAPGEETQYF
clone_size: -; v_call: TRBV4-1; d_call: -; j_call: TRBJ1-5; cdr3_nt: TGCGCCAGCAGCCAGGGGGCGCAGGCTTCAAGGAATCAGCCCCAGCATTTT; cdr3_aa: CASSQGAQASRNQPQHF
clone_size: -; v_call: TRBV15; d_call: -; j_call: TRBJ1-5; cdr3_nt: TGTGCCACCAGCATAGAGGAAGCTAATCAGCCCCAGCATTTT; cdr3_aa: CATSIEEANQPQHF
clone_size: -; v_call: TRBV2; d_call: -; j_call: TRBJ1-2; cdr3_nt: TGTGCCAGCAGGGTTGTGAGAGGCTACACCTTC; cdr3_aa: CASRVVRGYTF
clone_size: -; v_call: TRBV5-1; d_call: -; j_call: TRBJ1-2; cdr3_nt: TGCGCCAGCAGCTTGTCCCGGACAGACTATGGCTACACCTTC; cdr3_aa: CASSLSRTDYGYTF
clone_size: -; v_call: TRBV4-1; d_call: TRBD1; j_call: TRBJ2-2; cdr3_nt: TGCGCCAGCAGCCAAGTTCATTCAGGGGGCCGGTACACCGGGGAGCTGTTTTTT; cdr3_aa: CASSQVHSGGRYTGELFF
clone_size: once; v_call: TRBV5-6; d_call: -; j_call: TRBJ2-7; cdr3_nt: TGTGCCAGCAGCTGGGGGGCGCGGGTCCTGTACGAGCAGTACTTC; cdr3_aa: CASSWGARVLYEQYF
clone_size: -; v_call: TRBV28; d_call: -; j_call: TRBJ1-1; cdr3_nt: TGTGCCAGCAGTTTATGGGAGACAGGGAACACTGAAGCTTTCTTT; cdr3_aa: CASSLWETGNTEAFF
clone_size: -; v_call: TRBV6-5; d_call: -; j_call: TRBJ2-7; cdr3_nt: TGTGCCAGCAGTTACTCGGGCGGAATTTTCTACGAGCAGTACTTC; cdr3_aa: CASSYSGGIFYEQYF
clone_size: -; v_call: TRBV5-1; d_call: TRBD2; j_call: TRBJ2-3; cdr3_nt: TGCGCCAGCAGCCAAGGCACTAGCGGATTCACAGATACGCAGTATTTT; cdr3_aa: CASSQGTSGFTDTQYF
clone_size: -; v_call: TRBV5-1; d_call: -; j_call: TRBJ2-1; cdr3_nt: TGCGCCAGCAGCCTACAGGGTGGTCGTGGGCAGTTCTTC; cdr3_aa: CASSLQGGRGQFF
clone_size: -; v_call: TRBV6-1; d_call: -; j_call: TRBJ2-7; cdr3_nt: TGTGCCAGCAGTGAAGCCTACCCTCGGGGGGCGAGGAGCGAGCAGTACTTC; cdr3_aa: CASSEAYPRGARSEQYF
clone_size: -; v_call: TRBV4-1; d_call: TRBD2; j_call: TRBJ2-7; cdr3_nt: TGCGCCAGCAGCCGAACCCGACAAAGGACTAGCGGCTCCTACGAGCAGTACTTC; cdr3_aa: CASSRTRQRTSGSYEQYF
clone_size: -; v_call: TRBV27; d_call: -; j_call: TRBJ2-1; cdr3_nt: TGTGCCAGCAGTTTAAGAGTTTACAATGAGCAGTTCTTC; cdr3_aa: CASSLRVYNEQFF
clone_size: -; v_call: TRBV27; d_call: -; j_call: TRBJ2-7; cdr3_nt: TGTGCCAGCAGTCCCTCGCCGGGCCAACACTACGAGCAGTACTTC; cdr3_aa: CASSPSPGQHYEQYF
clone_size: -; v_call: TRBV13; d_call: -; j_call: TRBJ2-7; cdr3_nt: TGTGCCAGCAGCTCGGGACTGCCCTACGAGCAGTACTTC; cdr3_aa: CASSSGLPYEQYF
clone_size: -; v_call: TRBV10-3; d_call: -; j_call: TRBJ1-2; cdr3_nt: TGTGCCATCACCCAATCGCCCCAACCTGGCAGGGGAGTATCTGGCTACACCTTC; cdr3_aa: CAITQSPQPGRGVSGYTF
clone_size: -; v_call: TRBV9; d_call: -; j_call: TRBJ2-7; cdr3_nt: TGTGCCAGCAGCCCCCGTTCGGGGGCTTACCACGAGCAGTACTTC; cdr3_aa: CASSPRSGAYHEQYF
clone_size: -; v_call: TRBV27; d_call: TRBD1; j_call: TRBJ1-2; cdr3_nt: TGTGCCAGCAGTGTGACAGGGGCCCTTTTGGATGGCTACACCTTC; cdr3_aa: CASSVTGALLDGYTF
clone_size: -; v_call: TRBV5-1; d_call: TRBD2; j_call: TRBJ2-2; cdr3_nt: TGCGCCAGCAGCTTGGACCCCCGAGCTAGCGGCGAGGGAGGGGAGCTGTTTTTT; cdr3_aa: CASSLDPRASGEGGELFF
clone_size: -; v_call: TRBV15; d_call: TRBD2; j_call: TRBJ2-7; cdr3_nt: TGTGCCACCAGCGGGGGGAGGGTTGCGGACTACGAGCAGTACTTC; cdr3_aa: CATSGGRVADYEQYF
clone_size: -; v_call: TRBV30; d_call: TRBD2; j_call: TRBJ2-7; cdr3_nt: TGTGCCTGGAGTGTACGGGAGGGCCAGGACGAGCAGTACTTC; cdr3_aa: CAWSVREGQDEQYF
clone_size: once; v_call: TRBV7-8; d_call: TRBD2; j_call: TRBJ2-2; cdr3_nt: TGTGCCAGCAGCCCCCCGACTAGCGGGAGGGCGGGGGAGCTGTTTTTT; cdr3_aa: CASSPPTSGRAGELFF
clone_size: -; v_call: TRBV11-2; d_call: TRBD2; j_call: TRBJ2-7; cdr3_nt: TGTGCCAGCAGCCCTCGACTAGCGGGAGGGCCCTACGAGCAGTACTTC; cdr3_aa: CASSPRLAGGPYEQYF
clone_size: -; v_call: TRBV19; d_call: TRBD1; j_call: TRBJ1-2; cdr3_nt: TGTGCCAGTAGTCTTCAAGCCGGACAGGGGAGAAATGGCTACACCTTC; cdr3_aa: CASSLQAGQGRNGYTF
clone_size: -; v_call: TRBV5-8; d_call: TRBD1; j_call: TRBJ2-3; cdr3_nt: TGTGCCAGCACGGCTTGGTCTGGACAGGGCACAGATACGCAGTATTTT; cdr3_aa: CASTAWSGQGTDTQYF
clone_size: -; v_call: TRBV28; d_call: TRBD2; j_call: TRBJ2-5; cdr3_nt: TGTGCCAGCAGTTCAACTAGCGGCCCTACCCAAGAGACCCAGTACTTC; cdr3_aa: CASSSTSGPTQETQYF
clone_size: -; v_call: TRBV7-2; d_call: TRBD2; j_call: TRBJ2-6; cdr3_nt: TGTGCCAGCAGCTTCGCTAGCGGGCCCTCTGGGGCCAACGTCCTGACTTTC; cdr3_aa: CASSFASGPSGANVLTF
clone_size: -; v_call: TRBV18; d_call: TRBD1; j_call: TRBJ2-7; cdr3_nt: TGTGCCAGCTCACGGGACAGGGTTGGCTACGAGCAGTACTTC; cdr3_aa: CASSRDRVGYEQYF
clone_size: -; v_call: TRBV5-4; d_call: TRBD2; j_call: TRBJ2-3; cdr3_nt: TGTGCCAGCAGCTCTACGACTAGCGGGAGGACTACCGAGAGGCATACGCAGTATTTT; cdr3_aa: CASSSTTSGRTTERHTQYF
clone_size: -; v_call: TRBV29-1; d_call: TRBD1; j_call: TRBJ2-7; cdr3_nt: TGCAGCCTCCCTGGACAGGGGAATAGGGAGCAGTACTTC; cdr3_aa: CSLPGQGNREQYF
clone_size: -; v_call: TRBV12-5; d_call: -; j_call: TRBJ2-6; cdr3_nt: TGTGCTAGTGGTTTGGAGTTCTCTGGGGCCAACGTCCTGACTTTC; cdr3_aa: CASGLEFSGANVLTF
clone_size: -; v_call: TRBV16; d_call: -; j_call: TRBJ2-4; cdr3_nt: TGTGCCAGCAGCCGACTAGCCAAAAACATTCAGTACTTC; cdr3_aa: CASSRLAKNIQYF
clone_size: -; v_call: TRBV27; d_call: -; j_call: TRBJ1-1; cdr3_nt: TGTGCCAGCAGTTTAGAGGGAAGGACTGAAGCTTTCTTT; cdr3_aa: CASSLEGRTEAFF
clone_size: -; v_call: TRBV21-1; d_call: -; j_call: TRBJ2-3; cdr3_nt: TGTGCCAGCAGCAAAGCGCTCGCTAGCGGGAAGGTAGATACGCAGTATTTT; cdr3_aa: CASSKALASGKVDTQYF
clone_size: -; v_call: TRBV6-5; d_call: TRBD1; j_call: TRBJ2-7; cdr3_nt: TGTGCCAGCAGTTATGGAAGACAGGGGATTTACGAGCAGTACTTC; cdr3_aa: CASSYGRQGIYEQYF
clone_size: -; v_call: TRBV7-7; d_call: -; j_call: TRBJ2-3; cdr3_nt: TGTGCTAGCAGCTTCGAGCCTCGTATGGGTACGCAGTATTTT; cdr3_aa: CASSFEPRMGTQYF
clone_size: once; v_call: TRBV4-3; d_call: -; j_call: TRBJ1-5; cdr3_nt: TGCGCCAGCAGCCAAGACCCTTATCAGCCCCAGCATTTT; cdr3_aa: CASSQDPYQPQHF
clone_size: -; v_call: TRBV6-5; d_call: -; j_call: TRBJ1-4; cdr3_nt: TGTGCCAGCAGTTACACACAGGGAACAACTAATGAAAAACTGTTTTTT; cdr3_aa: CASSYTQGTTNEKLFF
clone_size: once; v_call: TRBV28; d_call: -; j_call: TRBJ2-7; cdr3_nt: TGTGCCAGCACCCGGACAACCAGCTCCTACGAGCAGTACTTC; cdr3_aa: CASTRTTSSYEQYF
clone_size: once; v_call: TRBV21-1; d_call: -; j_call: TRBJ1-2; cdr3_nt: TGTGCCAGCAGCAAAGACTCTACCCAACCACTCTATGGCTACACCTTC; cdr3_aa: CASSKDSTQPLYGYTF
clone_size: -; v_call: TRBV7-6; d_call: TRBD1; j_call: TRBJ1-3; cdr3_nt: TGTGCCAGCAGCCCCCCCCCGGGACAGGGGGTTTCTGGAAACACCATATATTTT; cdr3_aa: CASSPPPGQGVSGNTIYF
clone_size: -; v_call: TRBV10-2; d_call: -; j_call: TRBJ2-1; cdr3_nt: TGCGCCAGCAGTGAGTACCACAGGGACAATGAGCAGTTCTTC; cdr3_aa: CASSEYHRDNEQFF
clone_size: -; v_call: TRBV29-1; d_call: -; j_call: TRBJ1-1; cdr3_nt: TGCAGCGTCCGAAGGACAGAAAATACGAACACTGAAGCTTTCTTT; cdr3_aa: CSVRRTENTNTEAFF
clone_size: -; v_call: TRBV28; d_call: TRBD2; j_call: TRBJ2-3; cdr3_nt: TGTGCCAGCAGCCTCTCCACTAGCGGGAGGGCCGTGACAGATACGCAGTATTTT; cdr3_aa: CASSLSTSGRAVTDTQYF
clone_size: -; v_call: TRBV9; d_call: -; j_call: TRBJ1-1; cdr3_nt: TGTGCCAGCAGCGTAGACGGGGGAGGGGACACTGAAGCTTTCTTT; cdr3_aa: CASSVDGGGDTEAFF
clone_size: few; v_call: TRBV5-1; d_call: -; j_call: TRBJ2-2; cdr3_nt: TGCGCCAGCACCTCTATAGGGCGGGATAACACCGGGGAGCTGTTTTTT; cdr3_aa: CASTSIGRDNTGELFF
clone_size: -; v_call: TRBV5-4; d_call: -; j_call: TRBJ1-1; cdr3_nt: TGTGCCAGCAGCTTTAGGGGAGGTGGCACTGAAGCTTTCTTT; cdr3_aa: CASSFRGGGTEAFF
clone_size: -; v_call: TRBV28; d_call: TRBD1; j_call: TRBJ2-7; cdr3_nt: TGTGCCAGCAGATCCCGGGACAGGCCCCACGAGCAGTACTTC; cdr3_aa: CASRSRDRPHEQYF
clone_size: -; v_call: TRBV27; d_call: TRBD1; j_call: TRBJ2-7; cdr3_nt: TGTGCCAGCAGTTCAGCTACCAAAACAGGGGGCGAGCAGTACTTC; cdr3_aa: CASSSATKTGGEQYF
clone_size: -; v_call: TRBV28; d_call: -; j_call: TRBJ2-2; cdr3_nt: TGTGCCAGCAGTTTCTGGCGGAACACCGGGGAGCTGTTTTTT; cdr3_aa: CASSFWRNTGELFF
clone_size: -; v_call: TRBV5-4; d_call: -; j_call: TRBJ2-7; cdr3_nt: TGTGCCAGCAGCTTGGATGGGGGAGGGGGCTACGAGCAGTACTTC; cdr3_aa: CASSLDGGGGYEQYF
clone_size: -; v_call: TRBV18; d_call: -; j_call: TRBJ1-2; cdr3_nt: TGTGCCAGCTCACGACCCCCGGGCTTAACCTTC; cdr3_aa: CASSRPPGLTF
clone_size: once; v_call: TRBV15; d_call: -; j_call: TRBJ1-1; cdr3_nt: TGTGCCACCAGCAGAGATGGGAGGGTTGCAGGGGACACTGAAGCTTTCTTT; cdr3_aa: CATSRDGRVAGDTEAFF
clone_size: -; v_call: TRBV7-9; d_call: -; j_call: TRBJ2-1; cdr3_nt: TGTGCCAGCAGCCTGCCCGGGACACCTCTTAACAATGAGCAGTTCTTC; cdr3_aa: CASSLPGTPLNNEQFF
clone_size: -; v_call: TRBV7-9; d_call: -; j_call: TRBJ2-1; cdr3_nt: TGTGCCAGCAGCTTAGATAGGTTTTCAGCGTCAGACCGTTACAATGAGCAGTTCTTC; cdr3_aa: CASSLDRFSASDRYNEQFF
clone_size: -; v_call: TRBV4-1; d_call: -; j_call: TRBJ2-2; cdr3_nt: TGCGCCAGCAGCCACCAAGACAGGACGACCGGGGAGCTGTTTTTT; cdr3_aa: CASSHQDRTTGELFF
clone_size: -; v_call: TRBV7-9; d_call: -; j_call: TRBJ2-5; cdr3_nt: TGTGCCAGCAGCTTCATCTTTTGGCTCATGTTGATGTCCCAGTACTTC; cdr3_aa: CASSFIFWLMLMSQYF